This T cell receptor (beta chain) was sequenced for a study of blood T cell repertoires in COVID-19. In germline, CDR1 is SGDLS, CDR2 YYNGEE. J gave up 1 base and V 4 bases, and 7 bases lay outside the gene matches. The CDR3 has 15 amino acids. Method: immunoSEQ multiplex PCR; TCRdb's copy keeps in-frame clones and lacks some. The profile shows roughly 250,000 clones, around 90% of them singletons. The receptor was isolated from a woman in her 30s with acute COVID-19. Sequenced: PBMCs or T cells enriched from blood (not recorded which). This rearrangement joins TRBV9 to TRBJ2-7; 8 nucleotides agree with TRBD1. CDR3 coding DNA: TGTGCCAGCAGCCCAGACAGGGGTAATTCCTACGAGCAGTACTTC. Translated: CASSPDRGNSYEQYF.